This TCR beta chain was documented in a study of blood T cell repertoires in COVID-19. A few counts support this clone. The germline V gene has CDR1 MNHNS and CDR2 SASEGT. This CDR3 is built from 14 residues. Trimming removed 5 bases at V and 3 bases at J, with 8 bases between. TCRdb keeps only in-frame clones here, not all; method: immunoSEQ multiplex PCR. The top ten clones hold 2.9% of a sample with about 220,000 clones, approximately 81% of them seen once. The TCR was taken from a man aged 50 or older who had recovered from COVID-19. The specimen was peripheral blood. This chain connects TRBV6-1 to TRBJ1-6, with D perhaps TRBD1 (6 bases). This CDR3 is CASSSQGYNSPLHF. CDR3 sequence (DNA): TGTGCCAGCAGTTCACAGGGCTATAATTCACCCCTCCACTTT.